The subject of this entry is one T cell receptor beta chain. Its specificity is unknown. Libraries were prepared by immunoSEQ multiplex PCR; TCRdb keeps only in-frame clonotypes and omits some of them. The sample has about 210,000 clones, 90% to 95% seen once. This record belongs to a study of T cell responses to AZD1222 COVID-19 vaccine. Study-wide findings and caveats: It should be noted that donors were predominantly white British and more often female, and clonal diversity was possibly underestimated. Breadth and depth of Spike-specific TCRs rose after two AZD1222 doses. Seropositive status at baseline applied to only a handful of AZD1222 recipients. Repertoires were obtained only post-peak T cell response.

The CDR3 is made up of 14 amino acids. The germline V gene has CDR1 SNHLY and CDR2 FYNNEI. Deletions cut 4 bases from V and 0 bases from J, with 4 bases between. The rearrangement links TRBV2 to TRBJ2-6; D is uncertain. The sequencing used peripheral blood, collected 28 days after the second dose of the MenACWY control vaccine. The TCR was taken from an adult who received the MenACWY meningococcal vaccine as a control. The CDR3 here is CASSAYSGANVLTF. The CDR3 DNA sequence: TGTGCCAGCAGTGCGTACTCTGGGGCCAACGTCCTGACTTTC.